The 32 T cell receptor beta chains below come from one sample, sequenced in a study of cytomegalovirus exposure and HLA in healthy donors. The PCR was carried out with 60 Vbeta primers and 13 Jbeta primers. TCRdb's copy holds only in-frame clones and misses some; the assay was immunoSEQ multiplex PCR. Of around 35,000 clones in the sample, about four fifths were seen once. Sample: PBMCs. These receptors were collected from a woman aged 40 to 50 in good health and CMV-seronegative.

This rearrangement joins TRBV7-9 to TRBJ1-1; 9 positions agree with TRBD1. Per germline, CDR1 SEHNR and CDR2 FQNEAQ (reference sequence). This CDR3 is built from 17 residues. Unmatched junction bases numbered 12, after V lost 5 bases and J lost 2 bases. The DNA of the CDR3 is TGTGCCAGCAGCCCCCACCTCCGGACAGGGGAAAACACTGAAGCTTTCTTT. This sequence encodes CASSPHLRTGENTEAFF.

The chain joins TRBV2 to TRBJ2-3; D is perhaps TRBD2 (6 bases). V was clipped by 4 bases and J by 3 bases, with 14 bases between them. CDR3 length: 15 amino acids. Germline V gene sequence: CDR1 SNHLY, CDR2 FYNNEI. CDR3 protein: CASSGRGWGTDTQYF. CDR3 DNA: TGTGCCAGCAGTGGACGGGGGTGGGGTACAGATACGCAGTATTTT.

The chain combines TRBV6-6 with TRBJ1-1, with D possibly matching TRBD1 (5 bases). Per germline, CDR1 MNHNY and CDR2 SVGAGI (reference sequence). V lost 10 bases and J 8 bases, leaving 17 bases between the germline ends. CDR3 size: 12 residues. CDR3 nucleotides: TGTGCCACCGTTGCGGGGCTGAGGGAAGCTTTCTTT. It encodes CATVAGLREAFF.

The CDR3 DNA follows: TGTGCCAGCAGCTTGGCCTCGGTCCCACCGGGCTACACCTTC. Translated: CASSLASVPPGYTF. The V call is TRBV5-4, the J call TRBJ1-2; no definite D call. Germline V gene lookup returns CDR1 SGHNT and CDR2 YYREEE (reference sequence). Trimming removed 0 bases at V and 8 bases at J, with 14 bases between. The CDR3 is 14 amino acids.

CDR3: CASSPSRGGTEAFF. The CDR3 DNA reads as TGTGCCAGCAGTCCATCACGGGGAGGCACTGAAGCTTTCTTT. The chain joins TRBV27 to TRBJ1-1, with D uncertain. Trimming removed 5 bases from V and 4 bases from J, with 14 bases in between. The CDR3 length is 14 residues. CDR1 is MNHEY and CDR2 is SMNVEV in the germline V gene (reference sequence).

The chain has TRBV9 and TRBJ1-6; D unclear. CDR1 and CDR2 (germline): SGDLS, YYNGEE. The V end was cut by 2 bases, the J end by 7 bases, with 7 bases between. This CDR3 contains 13 residues. The DNA of the CDR3 is TGTGCCAGCAGCGTCCACTCAAATTCACCCCTCCACTTT. Translated: CASSVHSNSPLHF.

This chain links TRBV6-1 with TRBJ1-1; D is ambiguous. The CDR3 runs 12 residues. CDR1 is MNHNS, CDR2 SASEGT, per germline. V was shortened by 3 bases and J by 3 bases, with 5 bases between the two germline ends. CDR3 amino acids: CASSERYTEAFF. Written as DNA, the CDR3 is TGTGCCAGCAGTGAGAGGTACACTGAAGCTTTCTTT.

This chain connects TRBV7-6 to TRBJ1-5; unclear D gene. The CDR3 spans 14 residues. The V end lost 1 base, the J end lost 9 bases, and 13 bases lay between the germline ends. In germline, CDR1 is SGHVS, CDR2 FNYEAQ. The CDR3 reads CASSLEHQAGPQHF. CDR3 bases: TGTGCCAGCAGCTTAGAGCATCAGGCTGGGCCCCAGCATTTT. Full variable domain (missing parts from reference TRBV7-6 and TRBJ1-5): GAGVSQSPRYKVTKRGQDVALRCDPISGHVSLYWYRQALGQGPEFLTYFNYEAQQDKSGLPNDRFSAERPEGSISTLTIQRTEQRDSAMYRCASSLEHQAGPQHFGDGTRLSIL.

This clone came up once. V and J are TRBV4-1 and TRBJ2-5; 8 bases line up with TRBD2. In germline, CDR1 is MGHRA, CDR2 YSYEKL. This CDR3 contains 13 residues. The trim removed 4 bases at V and 4 bases at J, leaving 2 bases unmatched. This CDR3 reads CASSRLAGETQYF. The CDR3 DNA reads as TGCGCCAGCAGCCGGCTAGCGGGAGAGACCCAGTACTTC.

The rearrangement links TRBV25-1 to TRBJ1-1; 11 bases align to TRBD1. The CDR3 has 18 residues. Trimming removed 1 base from V and 0 bases from J; junction bases left unmatched: 7. The germline V gene has CDR1 MGHDK and CDR2 SYGVNS. The CDR3 is CASSEFGTGGEVNTEAFF. The CDR3 DNA reads as TGTGCCAGCAGTGAATTCGGGACAGGGGGTGAAGTGAACACTGAAGCTTTCTTT.

This chain connects TRBV5-1 to TRBJ2-5; no clear D gene. This CDR3 has 14 residues. V gave up 2 bases and J gave up 0 bases, with 8 bases separating them. Per the germline V gene, CDR1 is SGHRS and CDR2 is YFSETQ. In nucleotides, the CDR3 is TGCGCCAGCAGCTTAGGCGACTACCAAGAGACCCAGTACTTC. Residues: CASSLGDYQETQYF.

This chain joins TRBV28 and TRBJ2-3; TRBD1 aligns across 10 bases. V shed 7 bases and J 3 bases; nucleotides not matched to a gene: 7. Germline V gene sequence: CDR1 MDHEN, CDR2 SYDVKM. CDR3 size: 15 residues. The CDR3 spells CASKTGTGDTDTQYF. For the CDR3, the DNA is TGTGCCAGCAAAACCGGGACAGGGGATACAGATACGCAGTATTTT. Filled out from reference TRBV28 and TRBJ2-3, the complete variable domain reads DVKVTQSSRYLVKRTGEKVFLECVQDMDHENMFWYRQDPGLGLRLIYFSYDVKMKEKGDIPEGYSVSREKKERFSLILESASTNQTSMYLCASKTGTGDTDTQYFGPGTRLTVL.

The rearrangement uses TRBV6-1 and TRBJ2-1, with D maybe TRBD2 (6 bases). Per the germline V gene, CDR1 is MNHNS and CDR2 is SASEGT. The CDR3 has 15 residues. V lost 4 bases to trimming and J lost 0 bases, with 10 bases between them. The CDR3 bases are TGTGCCAGCAGTGGGGGAGGCAGCTCCTACAATGAGCAGTTCTTC. Residues: CASSGGGSSYNEQFF.

The chain couples TRBV18 to TRBJ1-2, with 9 bases identical to TRBD1. CDR1 is KGHSH, CDR2 LQKENI, per germline. The CDR3 sequence is 14 residues long. V was pared by 0 bases and J by 4 bases, with 0 bases of the junction left unmatched. The CDR3 spells CASSPPDRGYGYTF. The CDR3 nucleotides read TGTGCCAGCTCACCACCGGACAGGGGCTATGGCTACACCTTC.

The chain has TRBV15 and TRBJ1-2; D is ambiguous. The CDR3 length is 12 residues. Per the germline V gene, CDR1 is LNHNV and CDR2 is YYDKDF (reference sequence). The germline V and J ends were trimmed by 0 bases and 7 bases, with 6 bases remaining between them. The CDR3 here is CATSRDRLGYTF. The CDR3, as DNA: TGTGCCACCAGCAGAGACAGGCTTGGCTACACCTTC.

There are a few counts of this clone. This sequence joins TRBV28 and TRBJ2-1; D remains unclear. V was shortened by 6 bases and J by 4 bases, with 10 bases between the two germline ends. Germline loops: CDR1 MDHEN, CDR2 SYDVKM. The CDR3 spans 13 residues. CDR3 sequence reads: CASRHRFYNEQFF. The CDR3 bases are TGTGCCAGCAGACACAGATTTTACAATGAGCAGTTCTTC.

The CDR3 DNA reads as TGCGCCAGCAGCTTGACCCCGGGACAGAGGCAGCCCCAGCATTTT. Encoded protein: CASSLTPGQRQPQHF. V and J are TRBV5-1 and TRBJ1-5, with 7 bases matching TRBD1. This CDR3 spans 15 amino acids. Germline trimming cut 1 base from V and 7 bases from J; bases unmatched to any gene: 8. The germline V gene encodes CDR1 SGHRS and CDR2 YFSETQ.

The rearrangement uses TRBV5-1 and TRBJ2-2; 7 bases agree with TRBD2. There are 16 residues in the CDR3. Trimming took 6 bases from V and 2 from J; bases not matched to a gene: 10. Germline V gene lookup returns CDR1 SGHRS and CDR2 YFSETQ. Here the CDR3 DNA reads TGCGCCAGCACAGAGTACGGGGGGAAAAACACCGGGGAGCTGTTTTTT. Protein sequence: CASTEYGGKNTGELFF.

The chain couples TRBV2 to TRBJ2-1, with 12 bases identical to TRBD1. CDR3 length equals 14 residues. The V segment lost 6 bases and the J segment 6 bases; nucleotides outside the gene matches: 3. Germline V gene data show CDR1 as SNHLY and CDR2 as FYNNEI. The CDR3 region has the DNA TGTGCCAGCAGCCGGGACAGGGGGCTCAATGAGCAGTTCTTC. Amino acid sequence: CASSRDRGLNEQFF.

The chain carries TRBV5-1 and TRBJ2-1; weak D call: TRBD2 (6 bases). Trimming shortened V by 4 bases and J by 1 base, and 12 bases separated the two germline ends. Per the germline V gene, CDR1 is SGHRS and CDR2 is YFSETQ. The CDR3 runs 15 residues. The CDR3 DNA sequence: TGCGCCAGCAGCCCTGGACTAAAGTCCTACAATGAGCAGTTCTTC. It translates to CASSPGLKSYNEQFF.

As to this clone: Other DNA sequences in the same sample also yield this CDR3. The chain links TRBV29-1 to TRBJ2-1; D is perhaps TRBD1 (7 bases). CDR1 and CDR2 (germline): SQVTM, ANQGSEA. The CDR3 is 13 amino acids. The ends were cut back, 3 bases at V and 7 bases at J, with 13 bases in the middle. In nucleotides, the CDR3 is TGCAGCGTTGACAGGGGGGCCCTGAATGAGCAGTTCTTC. It encodes CSVDRGALNEQFF.

This chain uses TRBV2 with TRBJ2-5; TRBD2 matches 11 bases. The V and J ends lost 7 bases and 2 bases, in that order; junction bases with no gene match: 3. CDR1 is SNHLY, CDR2 FYNNEI, per germline. The CDR3 has 14 residues. CDR3 in amino acids: CASNGLAGQETQYF. The CDR3 DNA follows: TGTGCCAGCAACGGACTAGCGGGTCAAGAGACCCAGTACTTC.

This clone is termed medium-sized. This chain connects TRBV4-1 to TRBJ2-2; D is perhaps TRBD1 (5 bases). The CDR3 runs 13 residues. Germline CDR1 is MGHRA and CDR2 is YSYEKL. V lost 5 bases, J lost 5 bases, and 9 bases lay in between. CDR3 protein: CASSSRDTGELFF. Written as DNA, the CDR3 is TGCGCCAGCAGCTCCAGGGATACCGGGGAGCTGTTTTTT.

The chain carries TRBV28 and TRBJ1-5; the match to TRBD1 covers 7 bases. Germline V gene data show CDR1 as MDHEN and CDR2 as SYDVKM. CDR3 length equals 13 residues. V lost 7 bases and J lost 5; bases outside the gene matches: 5. The DNA of the CDR3 is TGTGCCAGCATGACAGGGAAGTATCAGCCCCAGCATTTT. Translation gives CASMTGKYQPQHF. Complete variable domain (other parts from reference TRBV28 and TRBJ1-5): DVKVTQSSRYLVKRTGEKVFLECVQDMDHENMFWYRQDPGLGLRLIYFSYDVKMKEKGDIPEGYSVSREKKERFSLILESASTNQTSMYLCASMTGKYQPQHFGDGTRLSIL.

The V gene is TRBV6-1, the J gene TRBJ2-5; maybe TRBD2 (5 bases). This CDR3 comprises 12 residues. Trimming pared 11 bases from V and 5 bases from J, leaving 15 bases between. Germline assignment: CDR1 MNHNS and CDR2 SASEGT. The CDR3 region is CAAEGLGETQYF. Written as DNA, the CDR3 is TGTGCCGCTGAGGGCCTGGGGGAGACCCAGTACTTC.

The chain combines TRBV4-2 with TRBJ2-1; possibly TRBD2 for D (7 bases). V was clipped by 5 bases and J by 2 bases, with 16 bases between them. CDR1 is LGHNA and CDR2 is YNFKEQ in the germline V gene. The CDR3 contains 16 residues. The CDR3, as DNA: TGTGCCAGCAGCACTAGGGCGGGGGCCGCCTACAATGAGCAGTTCTTC. Translating gives CASSTRAGAAYNEQFF.

The J gene is TRBJ2-1, the V gene TRBV19; 9 bases fit TRBD2. The CDR3 spans 16 residues. Germline lookup yields CDR1 LNHDA and CDR2 SQIVND (reference sequence). With 4 bases clipped from V and 7 bases from J, the junction kept 11 bases outside the gene matches. CDR3 sequence reads: CASSSSSGEALNEQFF. CDR3 coding DNA: TGTGCCAGTAGTAGCTCTAGCGGGGAGGCCTTGAATGAGCAGTTCTTC.

The CDR3 sequence: CASSIQGIEAFF. The CDR3 DNA is TGTGCCAGTAGTATCCAGGGAATCGAAGCTTTCTTT. The chain employs TRBV19 and TRBJ1-1, with D perhaps matching TRBD1 (5 bases). Germline V CDR1 and CDR2: LNHDA, SQIVND (reference sequence). The germline V and J ends were trimmed by 3 bases and 8 bases, with 10 bases remaining between them. This CDR3 has 12 residues.

This clone was counted only a few times. The chain combines TRBV9 with TRBJ1-1; 7 bases are a match to TRBD1. The length of the CDR3 is 15 residues. Germline-derived CDR1 and CDR2 are SGDLS and YYNGEE. With 4 bases clipped from V and 1 base from J, the junction kept 7 bases outside the gene matches. CDR3 nucleotides: TGTGCCAGCAGCCCCACCGGGACAGCGAACACTGAAGCTTTCTTT. Its translation: CASSPTGTANTEAFF.

V gene TRBV4-3 combines with J gene TRBJ2-1, with D possibly matching TRBD2 (5 bases). Germline lookup yields CDR1 LGHNA and CDR2 YSLEER. Trimming left V 0 bases short and J 7 bases short, with 10 bases between. The CDR3 length is 14 residues. The CDR3 protein is CASSQDPGTNEQFF. CDR3 nucleotides: TGCGCCAGCAGCCAAGATCCGGGAACGAATGAGCAGTTCTTC.

The chain is built from TRBV6-1 and TRBJ2-1; D might be TRBD2 (5 bases). The V and J ends lost 9 bases and 4 bases respectively, with 13 bases between them. From germline, CDR1 is MNHNS and CDR2 SASEGT. The CDR3 totals 13 residues. In DNA form, the CDR3 reads TGTGCCAGTGACCGGAGGATGTACAATGAGCAGTTCTTC. As protein: CASDRRMYNEQFF.

This chain joins TRBV6-5 and TRBJ1-1; 7 bases are shared with TRBD1. This CDR3 comprises 15 residues. J gave up 3 bases and V 2 bases, and 6 bases lay outside the gene matches. Germline CDR1 reads MNHEY; CDR2 reads SVGAGI. CDR3 coding DNA: TGTGCCAGCAGTTACGGGGGCAGGGGGGACACTGAAGCTTTCTTT. This sequence encodes CASSYGGRGDTEAFF.